A single TCR beta chain is shown here with its context. This record comes from a study of T cells in Graves' hyperthyroidism and ophthalmopathy. Amplified TCR beta CDR3 regions derived from RNA transcripts. The HTBI primer set drove a first-round RT-PCR of the TCR CDR3. MiXCR was run by TCRdb on the multiplex PCR reads, yielding one entry per CDR3 protein. The top ten hold approximately 4.2% of the sample, which has approximately 600,000 distinct CDR3 sequences, about 14% seen once. The CDR3 consists of 15 residues. The V end was cut by 5 bases, the J end by 4 bases, with 14 bases between. The chain combines TRBV12-3 or TRBV12-4 with TRBJ2-2; D remains ambiguous. Sequencing was done on a sample of blood. The clonotype originates from a woman between 35 and 50 years old with Graves' ophthalmopathy. DNA of the CDR3: TGTGCCAGCAGTCCCACACGGAGAATCACCGGGGAGCTGTTTTTT. Its translation is CASSPTRRITGELFF.